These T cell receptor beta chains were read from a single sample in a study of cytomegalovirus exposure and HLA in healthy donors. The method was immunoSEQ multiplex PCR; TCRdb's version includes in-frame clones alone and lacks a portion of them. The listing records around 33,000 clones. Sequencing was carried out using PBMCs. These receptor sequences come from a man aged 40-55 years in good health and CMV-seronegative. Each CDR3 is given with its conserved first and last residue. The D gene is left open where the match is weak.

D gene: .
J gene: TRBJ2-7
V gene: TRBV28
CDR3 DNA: TGTGCCAGCAGTTTATTCGGCTCCTACGAGCAGTACTTC
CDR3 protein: CASSLFGSYEQYF

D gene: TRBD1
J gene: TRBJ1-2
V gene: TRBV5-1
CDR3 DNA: TGCGCCAGCAGCCCAGAGGAGACAGGGAGAGGGGGCTACACCTTC
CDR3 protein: CASSPEETGRGGYTF

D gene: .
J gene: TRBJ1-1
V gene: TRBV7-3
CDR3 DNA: TGTGCCAGCAGCTCGGACAGCAACACTGAAGCTTTCTTT
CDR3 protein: CASSSDSNTEAFF

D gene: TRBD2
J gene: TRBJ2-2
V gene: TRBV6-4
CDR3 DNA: TGTGCCAGCAGTGACTTAGCGGGAGCGAACACCGGGGAGCTGTTTTTT
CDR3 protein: CASSDLAGANTGELFF

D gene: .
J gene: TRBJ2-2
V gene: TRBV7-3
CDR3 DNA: TGTGCCAGCAGCTCGGGACAACACACCGGGGAGCTGTTTTTT
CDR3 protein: CASSSGQHTGELFF

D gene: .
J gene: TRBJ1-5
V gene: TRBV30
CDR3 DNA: TGTGCCTGGAGTTTCAGGGGAATAGGAGATCAGCCCCAGCATTTT
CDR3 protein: CAWSFRGIGDQPQHF

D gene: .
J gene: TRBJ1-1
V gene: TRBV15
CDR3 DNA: TGTGCCACCAGCAGAGGCGGCACTGAAGCTTTCTTT
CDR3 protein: CATSRGGTEAFF

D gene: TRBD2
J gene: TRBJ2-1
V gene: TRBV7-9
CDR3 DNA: TGTGCCAGCAGCCAGACTAGCGGGAGTGTATATGAGCAGTTCTTC
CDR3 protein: CASSQTSGSVYEQFF

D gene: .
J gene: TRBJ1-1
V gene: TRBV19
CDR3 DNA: TGTGCCAGTAGTAGGGGACTTAGTACTGAAGCTTTCTTT
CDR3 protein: CASSRGLSTEAFF

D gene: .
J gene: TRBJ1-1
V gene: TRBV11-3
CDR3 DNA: TGTGCCAGCAGCTTAGATGCACGCCCAGGGACTGAAGCTTTCTTT
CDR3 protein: CASSLDARPGTEAFF

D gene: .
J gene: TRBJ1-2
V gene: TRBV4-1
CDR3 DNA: TGCGCCAGCAGCCAAGATCGGTCAGGGCCTGGCTACACCTTC
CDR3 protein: CASSQDRSGPGYTF

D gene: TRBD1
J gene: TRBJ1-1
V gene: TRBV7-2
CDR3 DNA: TGTGCCAGCAGCAGAACTGGACAGGGTAGGTACACTGAAGCTTTCTTT
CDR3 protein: CASSRTGQGRYTEAFF

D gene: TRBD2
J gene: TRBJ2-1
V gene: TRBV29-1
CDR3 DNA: TGCAGCGGCTCGGGAGGGGTCGCCAATGAGCAGTTCTTC
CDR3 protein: CSGSGGVANEQFF

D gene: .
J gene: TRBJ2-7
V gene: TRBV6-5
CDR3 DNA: TGTGCCAGCAGTTACTCGGCAGGAACCTACGAGCAGTACTTC
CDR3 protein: CASSYSAGTYEQYF

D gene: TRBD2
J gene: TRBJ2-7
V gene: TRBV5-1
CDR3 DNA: TGCGCCAGCAGCGGGGGGGGTCTATCCTACGAGCAGTACTTC
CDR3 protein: CASSGGGLSYEQYF

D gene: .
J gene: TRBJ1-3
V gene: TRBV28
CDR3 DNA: TGTGCCAGCAGTTTAGGCAGGGAATTCGGAAACACCATATATTTT
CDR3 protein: CASSLGREFGNTIYF

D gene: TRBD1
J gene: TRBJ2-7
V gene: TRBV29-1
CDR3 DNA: TGCAGCGTCGCGGGACAGGGGCATATCGAGCAGTACTTC
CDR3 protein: CSVAGQGHIEQYF

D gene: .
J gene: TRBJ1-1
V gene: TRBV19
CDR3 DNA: TGTGCCAGTAGTATAGAAGGGTGGTCGGGGGTTGTTCGCACTGAAGCTTTCTTT
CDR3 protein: CASSIEGWSGVVRTEAFF

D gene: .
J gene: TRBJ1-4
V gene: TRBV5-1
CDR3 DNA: TGCGCCAGCAGCATACTGGGAGGTAGTGGTGAAAAACTGTTTTTT
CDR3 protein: CASSILGGSGEKLFF

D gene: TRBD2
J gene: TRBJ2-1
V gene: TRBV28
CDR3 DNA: TGTGCCAGCAGCGGACTAGCGGGACCCGTCGCTGAGCAGTTCTTC
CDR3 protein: CASSGLAGPVAEQFF

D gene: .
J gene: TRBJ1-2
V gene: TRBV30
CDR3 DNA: TGTGCCTGGAGTCCCCCCGGAGGAACCTTC
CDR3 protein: CAWSPPGGTF

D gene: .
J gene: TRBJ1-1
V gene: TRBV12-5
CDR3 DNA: TGTGCTAGTGGTCCCCTACAGGGAACTGAAGCTTTCTTT
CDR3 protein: CASGPLQGTEAFF

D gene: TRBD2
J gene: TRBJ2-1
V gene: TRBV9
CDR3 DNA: TGTGCCAGCAGCGGGGGACTAGCTCTCTACAATGAGCAGTTCTTC
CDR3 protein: CASSGGLALYNEQFF

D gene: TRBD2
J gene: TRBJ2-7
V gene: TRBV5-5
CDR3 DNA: TGTGCCAGCAGAAACACGCGGGAGGCTTCCTACGAGCAGTACTTC
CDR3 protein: CASRNTREASYEQYF

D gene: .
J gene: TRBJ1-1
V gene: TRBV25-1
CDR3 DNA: TGTGCCAGCAGGGAGATCACTGAAGCTTTCTTT
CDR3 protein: CASREITEAFF

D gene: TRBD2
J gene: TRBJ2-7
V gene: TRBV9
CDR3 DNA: TGTGCCAGCAGCGTAGGACTAGCGGGGGGGGAGCAGTACTTC
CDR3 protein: CASSVGLAGGEQYF

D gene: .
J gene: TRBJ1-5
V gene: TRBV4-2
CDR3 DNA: TGTGCCAGCAGCCCCTTGGGGGGACAGCCCCAGCATTTT
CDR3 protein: CASSPLGGQPQHF

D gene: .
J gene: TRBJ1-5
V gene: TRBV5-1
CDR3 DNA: TGCGCCAGCAGCGAGGGCCAGAGCAATCAGCCCCAGCATTTT
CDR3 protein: CASSEGQSNQPQHF

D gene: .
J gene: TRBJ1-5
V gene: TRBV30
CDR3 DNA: TGTGCCGGGAGTGTTTCGGGGGGGGCGAGTCAGCCCCAGCATTTT
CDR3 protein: CAGSVSGGASQPQHF

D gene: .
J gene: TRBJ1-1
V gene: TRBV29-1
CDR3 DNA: TGCAGCGTTGGCTCGGGGGTGGAAACTGAAGCTTTCTTT
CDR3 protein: CSVGSGVETEAFF

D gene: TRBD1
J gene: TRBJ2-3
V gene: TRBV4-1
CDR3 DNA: TGCGCCAGCAGCCGAGCCGGGACAGGGGGCACAGATACGCAGTATTTT
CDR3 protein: CASSRAGTGGTDTQYF

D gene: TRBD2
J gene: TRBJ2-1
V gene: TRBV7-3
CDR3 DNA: TGTGCCAGCAGCTCAGACAGCGGGAGGTCCTACAATGAGCAGTTCTTC
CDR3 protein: CASSSDSGRSYNEQFF